These T cell receptor beta chains were read from a single sample in a study of T cell repertoires in cytomegalovirus infection. Their cognate antigens are unknown. TCRdb re-analysed the reads in MiXCR, keeping a single row per CDR3 protein. The profile shows approximately 990,000 distinct CDR3 sequences, less than 40% of them singletons. Sequencing was performed on cultured CD8+ T cells from PBMCs, taken from culture after CMV antigen stimulation. The receptors here all came from a human donor in good health (CMV status not recorded). Some clones in this sample may be carry-over from other donors' samples. Each CDR3 is given with its conserved first and last residue. D genes are given only for firm matches. Only part of the rows carry a size: once, few, many, or a class if the clone is expanded.

DNA: TGTGCCAGCAGTGAATGGGCAGGGGGCCGAACTGGGGCCAACGTCCTGACTTTC
CDR3: CASSEWAGGRTGANVLTF
J: TRBJ2-6
D: TRBD1
V: TRBV2
size: .

DNA: TGTGCCAGCAGCTCAGGAGGGCCCGTGAATGGCTACACCTTC
CDR3: CASSSGGPVNGYTF
J: TRBJ1-2
D: .
V: TRBV5-6
size: few

DNA: TGTGCCAGCAGTGACGGACAGCCTAACTATGGCTACACCTTC
CDR3: CASSDGQPNYGYTF
J: TRBJ1-2
D: .
V: TRBV2
size: .

DNA: TGTGCCAGCAGCCCCCCCAAACAGCGGGCCGAAGCTTTCTTT
CDR3: CASSPPKQRAEAFF
J: TRBJ1-1
D: .
V: TRBV9
size: .

DNA: TGTGCCAGCAGTACAGGGTTTCACACTGAAGCTTTCTTT
CDR3: CASSTGFHTEAFF
J: TRBJ1-1
D: .
V: TRBV27
size: .

DNA: TGCGCCAGCAGCCACGGAGGAGGAGGGTACACTGAAGCTTTCTTT
CDR3: CASSHGGGGYTEAFF
J: TRBJ1-1
D: .
V: TRBV4-1
size: .

DNA: TGTGCCAGCAGCTTAACGGGCGCTATCACCGGGGAGCTGTTTTTT
CDR3: CASSLTGAITGELFF
J: TRBJ2-2
D: .
V: TRBV7-6
size: many

DNA: TGTGCCAGCAGCCTCCGGGCAGGGACTAATGAAAAACTGTTTTTT
CDR3: CASSLRAGTNEKLFF
J: TRBJ1-4
D: .
V: TRBV9
size: .

DNA: TGCAGCGTGGGCGGCTTCCTCGGGACTAGCGGGGGGGAGATCTACAATGAGCAGTTCTTC
CDR3: CSVGGFLGTSGGEIYNEQFF
J: TRBJ2-1
D: TRBD2
V: TRBV29-1
size: .

DNA: TGTGCCAGCAGCTTAGTACGGGGCGCTGAGAACACTGAAGCTTTCTTT
CDR3: CASSLVRGAENTEAFF
J: TRBJ1-1
D: .
V: TRBV11-2
size: .

DNA: TGCGCCAGCAGCCAAGATGGCACCCACGGGGATGGAATGATCGATGAGCAGTTCTTC
CDR3: CASSQDGTHGDGMIDEQFF
J: TRBJ2-1
D: .
V: TRBV4-3
size: .

DNA: TGTGCCAGCAGTTCTCTACAGGGGGGTATAGCCCTCCACTTT
CDR3: CASSSLQGGIALHF
J: TRBJ1-6
D: TRBD1
V: TRBV27
size: few

DNA: TGCAGTGCTAGAGCCTGGGGACAGGGTTGGGAGACCCAGTACTTC
CDR3: CSARAWGQGWETQYF
J: TRBJ2-5
D: TRBD1
V: TRBV20-1
size: few

DNA: TGTGCCAGCAGTGTGGGCGCTAAAAACATTCAGTACTTC
CDR3: CASSVGAKNIQYF
J: TRBJ2-4
D: .
V: TRBV6-1
size: .

DNA: TGTGCCAGCAGTTTATCCGCACCGGGACAGAGCAATCAGCCCCAGCATTTT
CDR3: CASSLSAPGQSNQPQHF
J: TRBJ1-5
D: TRBD1
V: TRBV27
size: .

DNA: TGCGCCAGCAGCCAAGAGTGGAATAGCAATCAGCCCCAGCATTTT
CDR3: CASSQEWNSNQPQHF
J: TRBJ1-5
D: .
V: TRBV4-1
size: .

DNA: TGTGCCAGCAGTGAATCGTCGGGGTCTCTCCGGGGGCCCGATACGCAGTATTTT
CDR3: CASSESSGSLRGPDTQYF
J: TRBJ2-3
D: .
V: TRBV2
size: .

DNA: TGTGCCAGCAGTCCGGCGGCAGAGACCCAGTACTTC
CDR3: CASSPAAETQYF
J: TRBJ2-5
D: .
V: TRBV6-2/TRBV6-3
size: few

DNA: TGTGCCAGCAGGGTACTAGCGGGGGGGCCTAGCTCCTACAATGAGCAGTTCTTC
CDR3: CASRVLAGGPSSYNEQFF
J: TRBJ2-1
D: TRBD2
V: TRBV7-8
size: many

DNA: TGTGCCAGCAGCCAAGGAAACAGGGCCGGTGACACTGAAGCTTTCTTT
CDR3: CASSQGNRAGDTEAFF
J: TRBJ1-1
D: .
V: TRBV14
size: few

DNA: TGTGCCAGCAGCTTAGATGGAGGGGGACAGGGCCTAGTCTTCAATGAGCAGTTCTTC
CDR3: CASSLDGGGQGLVFNEQFF
J: TRBJ2-1
D: TRBD1
V: TRBV11-2
size: few

DNA: TGTGCCAGCAGTTTATATCACAGGGCGGCCGGGAATGGCTACACCTTC
CDR3: CASSLYHRAAGNGYTF
J: TRBJ1-2
D: .
V: TRBV28
size: few

DNA: TGTGCCAGCAGCTTGGGCAGGGGCGGTTCACCCCTCCACTTT
CDR3: CASSLGRGGSPLHF
J: TRBJ1-6
D: .
V: TRBV5-6
size: .

DNA: TGTGCCAGCAGGGACAGGGAGATCCAGCCCCAGCATTTT
CDR3: CASRDREIQPQHF
J: TRBJ1-5
D: TRBD1
V: TRBV12-3/TRBV12-4
size: few

DNA: TGTGCCAGCGGTTCGGGACAGGGTGAGGCAGATACGCAGTATTTT
CDR3: CASGSGQGEADTQYF
J: TRBJ2-3
D: TRBD1
V: TRBV27
size: .

DNA: TGTGCCAGCAGTCAAGGGGAAATAGTAGATACGCAGTATTTT
CDR3: CASSQGEIVDTQYF
J: TRBJ2-3
D: .
V: TRBV28
size: .

DNA: TGTGCCAGCAGCGCCGGGGGCAATCAGCCCCAGCATTTT
CDR3: CASSAGGNQPQHF
J: TRBJ1-5
D: .
V: TRBV9
size: many

DNA: TGTCTAATTGTTGATCCTTCCACTGAAGCTTTCTTT
CDR3: CLIVDPSTEAFF
J: TRBJ1-1
D: .
V: TRBV7-9
size: .

DNA: TGTGCCAGCAGTGAGAGGACAGGGGGCATCTACGAGCAGTACTTC
CDR3: CASSERTGGIYEQYF
J: TRBJ2-7
D: TRBD1
V: TRBV27
size: .

DNA: TGTGCCACCAGTGTCACAGGTGCGGATGATACGCAGTATTTT
CDR3: CATSVTGADDTQYF
J: TRBJ2-3
D: .
V: TRBV24-1
size: .

DNA: TGTGTCAGCAGTCCCGAGCGGTTTCCCACAGATACGCAGTATTTT
CDR3: CVSSPERFPTDTQYF
J: TRBJ2-3
D: .
V: TRBV6-1
size: .

DNA: TGTGCCAGCAGCGGCCGATCCGAAGGCTACACCTTC
CDR3: CASSGRSEGYTF
J: TRBJ1-2
D: .
V: TRBV5-8
size: few

DNA: TGTGCCAGCAGTCCCTATGGTGGCCCCGGGACCCAGTACTTC
CDR3: CASSPYGGPGTQYF
J: TRBJ2-5
D: .
V: TRBV12-3/TRBV12-4
size: .

DNA: TGTGCCAGTAGTATAACTCGCCGGGGAACTGAAGCTTTCTTT
CDR3: CASSITRRGTEAFF
J: TRBJ1-1
D: .
V: TRBV19
size: many

DNA: TGCGCCAGCAGCCAAGCCGGAGGTGGTCGGTACTCTGGGGCCAACGTCCTGACTTTC
CDR3: CASSQAGGGRYSGANVLTF
J: TRBJ2-6
D: .
V: TRBV4-1
size: .

DNA: TGTGCCAGCAGCCAAGATCCCTGGTCATTGGGGGCGGACTATGGCTACACCTTC
CDR3: CASSQDPWSLGADYGYTF
J: TRBJ1-2
D: .
V: TRBV4-2
size: few

DNA: TGTGCCAGCAGTTACTTAGTGGACTCTAGTAATACTATTGGCTACACCTTC
CDR3: CASSYLVDSSNTIGYTF
J: TRBJ1-2
D: .
V: TRBV6-6
size: .

DNA: TGTGCCAGCAGCTCACCGGGGGCAGGCCACACCGGGGAGCTGTTTTTT
CDR3: CASSSPGAGHTGELFF
J: TRBJ2-2
D: .
V: TRBV7-9
size: .

DNA: TGTGCCAGCAGAAGTGGGGCGCCTGACATTCAGTACTTC
CDR3: CASRSGAPDIQYF
J: TRBJ2-4
D: .
V: TRBV2
size: once